Listed below are T cell receptor beta chains from one sample, sequenced in a study of T-cell reconstitution after alpha-beta-depleted transplantation in children. Each CDR3 protein gets one entry after TCRdb re-called the PCR reads with MiXCR. The table records about 600,000 distinct CDR3 sequences, roughly 13% of them present only once. The sample in question was PBMCs, mostly from graft donor cells, obtained 360 days after TCRalphabeta/CD19-depleted stem cell transplant. The receptors stem from a male patient aged 10 to 17 who had a stem cell transplant for acute myeloid leukemia, so the T cells may come from the graft donor. CDR3s include the opening cysteine and the closing phenylalanine or tryptophan. Each record gives: clone size, J gene, D gene, V gene, CDR3 protein, CDR3 DNA. A D gene is named only where the DNA matches it firmly. Size is stated for part of the rows, as once, few or many counts, or as a class when the clone is expanded.

abundance: few; j_gene: TRBJ2-7; d_gene: NA; v_gene: TRBV4-3; CDR3aa: CASSQVKGGEQYF; CDR3nt: TGCGCCAGCAGCCAAGTAAAGGGGGGCGAGCAGTACTTC
abundance: NA; j_gene: TRBJ2-7; d_gene: NA; v_gene: TRBV7-2; CDR3aa: CASNYVGTPEQYF; CDR3nt: TGTGCCAGCAATTACGTCGGGACACCCGAGCAGTACTTC
abundance: many; j_gene: TRBJ2-4; d_gene: NA; v_gene: TRBV5-1; CDR3aa: CASSLVAGSRDIQYF; CDR3nt: TGCGCCAGCAGCTTGGTGGCTGGATCGAGGGACATTCAGTACTTC
abundance: NA; j_gene: TRBJ2-2; d_gene: TRBD2; v_gene: TRBV7-6; CDR3aa: CASSLVAGGGHGELFF; CDR3nt: TGTGCCAGCAGCTTAGTCGCGGGAGGGGGCCACGGGGAGCTGTTTTTT
abundance: NA; j_gene: TRBJ2-7; d_gene: NA; v_gene: TRBV5-1; CDR3aa: CASSSRLESDEQYF; CDR3nt: TGCGCCAGCAGCTCAAGACTAGAAAGCGACGAGCAGTACTTC
abundance: many; j_gene: TRBJ1-5; d_gene: NA; v_gene: TRBV4-2; CDR3aa: CASSRKLEVSNQPQHF; CDR3nt: TGTGCCAGCAGCCGTAAGCTGGAAGTTAGCAATCAGCCCCAGCATTTT
abundance: many; j_gene: TRBJ1-5; d_gene: NA; v_gene: TRBV28; CDR3aa: CASTPPGGAGNQPQHF; CDR3nt: TGTGCCAGCACCCCGCCCGGGGGAGCCGGCAATCAGCCCCAGCATTTT
abundance: few; j_gene: TRBJ2-2; d_gene: NA; v_gene: TRBV29-1; CDR3aa: CSVEVDTGELFF; CDR3nt: TGCAGCGTTGAAGTTGACACCGGGGAGCTGTTTTTT
abundance: few; j_gene: TRBJ2-5; d_gene: NA; v_gene: TRBV9; CDR3aa: CASSVEAGHQETQYF; CDR3nt: TGTGCCAGCAGCGTAGAAGCAGGCCACCAAGAGACCCAGTACTTC
abundance: few; j_gene: TRBJ2-5; d_gene: NA; v_gene: TRBV25-1; CDR3aa: CASSKFFGAKSGQYF; CDR3nt: TGTGCCAGCAGTAAATTTTTTGGAGCTAAGAGTGGCCAGTACTTC
abundance: NA; j_gene: TRBJ2-7; d_gene: TRBD2; v_gene: TRBV5-5; CDR3aa: CASSPLPTSRERNEQYF; CDR3nt: TGTGCCAGCAGCCCCCTCCCGACTAGCCGGGAGAGGAACGAGCAGTACTTC
abundance: NA; j_gene: TRBJ2-7; d_gene: NA; v_gene: TRBV11-2; CDR3aa: CASSLVVGPYEQYF; CDR3nt: TGTGCCAGCAGCTTAGTGGTGGGACCCTACGAGCAGTACTTC
abundance: few; j_gene: TRBJ2-6; d_gene: NA; v_gene: TRBV29-1; CDR3aa: CSVTPGDGANVLTF; CDR3nt: TGCAGCGTTACCCCAGGGGATGGGGCCAACGTCCTGACTTTC
abundance: NA; j_gene: TRBJ2-2; d_gene: TRBD2; v_gene: TRBV20-1; CDR3aa: CSARAPGTSGINTGELFF; CDR3nt: TGCAGTGCTAGAGCCCCCGGGACTAGCGGGATCAACACCGGGGAGCTGTTTTTT
abundance: NA; j_gene: TRBJ2-5; d_gene: NA; v_gene: TRBV12-3/TRBV12-4; CDR3aa: CASLVGGREETQYF; CDR3nt: TGTGCCAGCCTAGTAGGGGGAAGAGAAGAGACCCAGTACTTC
abundance: NA; j_gene: TRBJ2-1; d_gene: NA; v_gene: TRBV5-1; CDR3aa: CASSRIQGRDNEQFF; CDR3nt: TGCGCCAGCAGCCGAATACAGGGGAGGGACAATGAGCAGTTCTTC
abundance: NA; j_gene: TRBJ2-2; d_gene: TRBD2; v_gene: TRBV7-3; CDR3aa: CASSLQGLAANTGELFF; CDR3nt: TGTGCCAGCAGCTTACAGGGACTAGCTGCGAACACCGGGGAGCTGTTTTTT
abundance: NA; j_gene: TRBJ2-1; d_gene: TRBD2; v_gene: TRBV6-2/TRBV6-3; CDR3aa: CASSLLVNRLPSGSSSYNEQFF; CDR3nt: TGTGCCAGCAGTCTCCTCGTAAATCGACTACCTAGCGGTTCCAGCTCCTACAATGAGCAGTTCTTC
abundance: NA; j_gene: TRBJ1-4; d_gene: NA; v_gene: TRBV27; CDR3aa: CASSLGGLAGANEKLFF; CDR3nt: TGTGCCAGCAGTTTGGGTGGCCTGGCGGGGGCTAATGAAAAACTGTTTTTT
abundance: few; j_gene: TRBJ2-2; d_gene: NA; v_gene: TRBV6-2/TRBV6-3; CDR3aa: CASSPASTGELFF; CDR3nt: TGTGCCAGCAGTCCCGCATCAACCGGGGAGCTGTTTTTT
abundance: NA; j_gene: TRBJ2-1; d_gene: NA; v_gene: TRBV28; CDR3aa: CASTSTSMQFF; CDR3nt: TGTGCCAGCACCTCAACTAGCATGCAGTTCTTC
abundance: many; j_gene: TRBJ2-1; d_gene: TRBD1; v_gene: TRBV10-3; CDR3aa: CAIRGQGAAYNEQFF; CDR3nt: TGTGCCATCAGGGGACAGGGGGCGGCCTACAATGAGCAGTTCTTC
abundance: few; j_gene: TRBJ2-1; d_gene: NA; v_gene: TRBV29-1; CDR3aa: CSVAGLHEQFF; CDR3nt: TGCAGCGTAGCCGGTTTACATGAGCAGTTCTTC
abundance: NA; j_gene: TRBJ2-1; d_gene: TRBD2; v_gene: TRBV12-3/TRBV12-4; CDR3aa: CASTPWEGSKSSYNEQFF; CDR3nt: TGTGCCAGCACTCCGTGGGAGGGGTCAAAAAGCTCCTACAATGAGCAGTTCTTC
abundance: NA; j_gene: TRBJ2-7; d_gene: NA; v_gene: TRBV20-1; CDR3aa: CSVRGLSYEQYF; CDR3nt: TGCAGTGTACGGGGTCTCTCCTACGAGCAGTACTTC
abundance: few; j_gene: TRBJ2-1; d_gene: TRBD1; v_gene: TRBV20-1; CDR3aa: CSAGGTGLGTPSYNEQFF; CDR3nt: TGCAGTGCTGGAGGGACAGGACTCGGGACTCCCTCCTACAATGAGCAGTTCTTC
abundance: NA; j_gene: TRBJ2-7; d_gene: NA; v_gene: TRBV6-1; CDR3aa: CASSDQPTGNPYEQYF; CDR3nt: TGTGCCAGCAGTGACCAACCGACAGGTAACCCCTACGAGCAGTACTTC
abundance: NA; j_gene: TRBJ2-7; d_gene: TRBD1; v_gene: TRBV6-5; CDR3aa: CASSYLDRGEQYF; CDR3nt: TGTGCCAGCAGTTACCTCGACAGGGGCGAGCAGTACTTC
abundance: NA; j_gene: TRBJ2-1; d_gene: TRBD2; v_gene: TRBV9; CDR3aa: CASSVGGGGSSYNEQFF; CDR3nt: TGTGCCAGCAGCGTAGGGGGGGGAGGGAGCTCCTACAATGAGCAGTTCTTC
abundance: many; j_gene: TRBJ2-4; d_gene: NA; v_gene: TRBV29-1; CDR3aa: CSVRGGTKNIQYF; CDR3nt: TGCAGCGTTAGAGGAGGGACCAAAAACATTCAGTACTTC
abundance: few; j_gene: TRBJ2-7; d_gene: NA; v_gene: TRBV6-2/TRBV6-3; CDR3aa: CASSYDQLRYSYEQYF; CDR3nt: TGTGCCAGCAGTTACGATCAGCTCCGATACTCCTACGAGCAGTACTTC
abundance: few; j_gene: TRBJ1-1; d_gene: NA; v_gene: TRBV7-6; CDR3aa: CASSLGPPYRALNTEAFF; CDR3nt: TGTGCCAGCAGCTTAGGGCCTCCCTACAGGGCCTTGAACACTGAAGCTTTCTTT
abundance: many; j_gene: TRBJ1-3; d_gene: NA; v_gene: TRBV4-3; CDR3aa: CASSPQSGNTIYF; CDR3nt: TGCGCCAGCAGCCCTCAAAGTGGAAACACCATATATTTT
abundance: few; j_gene: TRBJ2-2; d_gene: TRBD2; v_gene: TRBV29-1; CDR3aa: CSVGPQGLAGNTGELFF; CDR3nt: TGCAGCGTTGGACCGCAGGGACTAGCGGGTAACACCGGGGAGCTGTTTTTT
abundance: few; j_gene: TRBJ2-5; d_gene: NA; v_gene: TRBV20-1; CDR3aa: CSARENVQGGEYF; CDR3nt: TGCAGTGCTAGAGAGAACGTACAGGGTGGCGAGTACTTC
abundance: NA; j_gene: TRBJ2-7; d_gene: NA; v_gene: TRBV7-2; CDR3aa: CASLSGGNYEQYF; CDR3nt: TGTGCCAGCCTTAGCGGAGGAAACTACGAGCAGTACTTC
abundance: few; j_gene: TRBJ2-7; d_gene: NA; v_gene: TRBV20-1; CDR3aa: CSAPDSRLGSYEQYF; CDR3nt: TGCAGTGCCCCCGACTCCAGGTTAGGGTCCTACGAGCAGTACTTC
abundance: many; j_gene: TRBJ2-7; d_gene: TRBD2; v_gene: TRBV12-3/TRBV12-4; CDR3aa: CASRTSGKASYEQYF; CDR3nt: TGTGCCAGCAGGACTAGCGGGAAGGCGTCCTACGAGCAGTACTTC
abundance: few; j_gene: TRBJ1-5; d_gene: NA; v_gene: TRBV6-1; CDR3aa: CASSPGTEYSNQPQHF; CDR3nt: TGTGCCAGCAGTCCCGGGACGGAATATAGCAATCAGCCCCAGCATTTT
abundance: many; j_gene: TRBJ2-7; d_gene: TRBD1; v_gene: TRBV28; CDR3aa: CASTSGTGLFYEQYF; CDR3nt: TGTGCCAGCACCTCCGGGACAGGTCTATTCTACGAGCAGTACTTC
abundance: NA; j_gene: TRBJ2-2; d_gene: TRBD2; v_gene: TRBV20-1; CDR3aa: CSASGLAGARSAGELFF; CDR3nt: TGCAGTGCTAGCGGTCTAGCGGGAGCCCGATCCGCCGGGGAGCTGTTTTTT
abundance: few; j_gene: TRBJ2-1; d_gene: NA; v_gene: TRBV6-7; CDR3aa: CASSYGRNNEQFF; CDR3nt: TGTGCCAGCAGTTACGGCAGGAACAATGAGCAGTTCTTC
abundance: NA; j_gene: TRBJ2-3; d_gene: TRBD2; v_gene: TRBV27; CDR3aa: CASSFRETSGRNGIAQYF; CDR3nt: TGTGCCAGCAGTTTTAGGGAGACTAGCGGGAGAAACGGGATCGCGCAGTATTTT
abundance: NA; j_gene: TRBJ2-2; d_gene: NA; v_gene: TRBV19; CDR3aa: CASSIVAITGFGELFF; CDR3nt: TGTGCCAGTAGTATTGTCGCGATCACAGGGTTCGGGGAGCTGTTTTTT
abundance: many; j_gene: TRBJ2-1; d_gene: NA; v_gene: TRBV29-1; CDR3aa: CSVAQSISYNEQFF; CDR3nt: TGCAGCGTTGCACAGTCAATCTCCTACAATGAGCAGTTCTTC
abundance: NA; j_gene: TRBJ2-7; d_gene: TRBD2; v_gene: TRBV15; CDR3aa: CATSRIVGASGSYEQYF; CDR3nt: TGTGCCACCAGCAGGATAGTCGGGGCTAGCGGATCCTACGAGCAGTACTTC
abundance: NA; j_gene: TRBJ2-1; d_gene: TRBD2; v_gene: TRBV20-1; CDR3aa: CSAQRLAGGDEQFF; CDR3nt: TGCAGTGCTCAGAGACTAGCGGGAGGGGATGAGCAGTTCTTC
abundance: NA; j_gene: TRBJ2-2; d_gene: NA; v_gene: TRBV6-2/TRBV6-3; CDR3aa: CAALRSITGFTGELFF; CDR3nt: TGTGCCGCACTGCGATCAATAACAGGTTTCACCGGGGAGCTGTTTTTT
abundance: NA; j_gene: TRBJ1-1; d_gene: TRBD1; v_gene: TRBV29-1; CDR3aa: CSVTGAMNTEAFF; CDR3nt: TGCAGCGTCACAGGGGCTATGAACACTGAAGCTTTCTTT
abundance: few; j_gene: TRBJ2-1; d_gene: TRBD2; v_gene: TRBV7-9; CDR3aa: CASFREGPIDNEQFF; CDR3nt: TGTGCCAGCTTTCGGGAGGGCCCTATCGACAATGAGCAGTTCTTC
abundance: NA; j_gene: TRBJ2-1; d_gene: TRBD2; v_gene: TRBV19; CDR3aa: CASGTSGPGNEQFF; CDR3nt: TGTGCCAGTGGAACTAGCGGCCCGGGAAATGAGCAGTTCTTC
abundance: NA; j_gene: TRBJ2-5; d_gene: TRBD2; v_gene: TRBV29-1; CDR3aa: CSVEASGRAAETQYF; CDR3nt: TGCAGCGTTGAAGCTAGCGGGAGGGCCGCCGAGACCCAGTACTTC
abundance: many; j_gene: TRBJ2-2; d_gene: TRBD1; v_gene: TRBV18; CDR3aa: CASSPRDRRSGELFF; CDR3nt: TGTGCCAGCTCACCCCGGGACAGGCGGTCCGGGGAGCTGTTTTTT
abundance: few; j_gene: TRBJ2-6; d_gene: NA; v_gene: TRBV6-2/TRBV6-3; CDR3aa: CAVHRSLISGANVLTF; CDR3nt: TGTGCCGTTCACAGGAGTCTAATCTCTGGGGCCAACGTCCTGACTTTC
abundance: many; j_gene: TRBJ2-5; d_gene: NA; v_gene: TRBV27; CDR3aa: CASSLYGLQETQYF; CDR3nt: TGTGCCAGCAGTTTATACGGACTTCAAGAGACCCAGTACTTC
abundance: many; j_gene: TRBJ2-3; d_gene: NA; v_gene: TRBV10-3; CDR3aa: CAISVGAITDTQYF; CDR3nt: TGTGCCATCAGTGTGGGGGCCATCACAGATACGCAGTATTTT
abundance: NA; j_gene: TRBJ2-5; d_gene: NA; v_gene: TRBV20-1; CDR3aa: CSADPTSQETQYF; CDR3nt: TGCAGTGCAGATCCTACCTCTCAAGAGACCCAGTACTTC
abundance: few; j_gene: TRBJ2-7; d_gene: TRBD2; v_gene: TRBV7-2; CDR3aa: CASSFSGRFAYEQYF; CDR3nt: TGTGCCAGCAGCTTCTCCGGGAGGTTTGCCTACGAGCAGTACTTC
abundance: NA; j_gene: TRBJ2-1; d_gene: TRBD2; v_gene: TRBV7-2; CDR3aa: CASSLRGGLAGNNEQFF; CDR3nt: TGTGCCAGCAGCTTACGAGGGGGACTAGCGGGAAACAATGAGCAGTTCTTC